This T cell receptor (beta chain) was recorded in a study of blood T cell repertoires in COVID-19. Study background: Researchers got acute and convalescent COVID-19 samples from the United States, Italy and Spain. The cDNA or gDNA used as material had been derived from T cells, B-cell-depleted T cells, or PBMCs.

In the original analysis: Estimation of nucleated cell counts relied on the amplification of reference gene primers. Sequenced by immunoSEQ multiplex PCR; TCRdb stores in-frame clones only, minus some. The V and J calls and clone size were taken over from that table, and D and trimming were inferred from the DNA. Here the sample spans 80,000 or so clones, about four fifths being singletons. Details on this clone: One end of the junction does not line up with germline, which may come from a read error.

Germline loops: CDR1 MNHEY, CDR2 SMNVEV (reference sequence). This CDR3 spans 12 amino acids. The chain recombines TRBV27 with TRBJ2-7; the match to TRBD1 covers 9 bases. The receptor was isolated from a human donor in a cohort sampled during active COVID-19. Sequences were obtained from peripheral blood. DNA for the CDR3: TGTGCCAGCAGTCCAGGACAGGGGACCATAGGGTTC. Translation gives CASSPGQGTIGF.